These 24 T cell receptor beta chains were all obtained from the same sample, sequenced in a study of cytomegalovirus exposure and HLA in healthy donors. 60 Vbeta and 13 Jbeta primers were used in PCR. Clones were sequenced by immunoSEQ multiplex PCR, and TCRdb holds only the in-frame ones, with some missing. The repertoire holds more than 85,000 clones, with 77% as singletons. Material: PBMCs. The source is a female donor in good health and CMV-seronegative.

This chain joins TRBV4-2 and TRBJ2-5; TRBD1 is a possible D gene (8 bases). The V end was cut by 4 bases, the J end by 0 bases, with 15 bases between. CDR1 LGHNA and CDR2 YNFKEQ come from the germline V gene. The CDR3 is 16 residues long. CDR3 DNA sequence: TGTGCCAGCAGCCGGTACAGGGGGGGGTACCAAGAGACCCAGTACTTC. Its protein product is CASSRYRGGYQETQYF.

This chain connects TRBV18 to TRBJ1-1; 8 nucleotides agree with TRBD1. Unmatched junction bases numbered 9, after V lost 3 bases and J lost 3 bases. The CDR3 runs 16 residues. Per germline, CDR1 KGHSH and CDR2 LQKENI. CDR3 amino acids: CASSPNLQGADTEAFF. Here the CDR3 DNA reads TGTGCCAGCTCACCCAACCTTCAGGGGGCGGACACTGAAGCTTTCTTT. The full variable domain, rest sourced from reference TRBV18 and TRBJ1-1, is NAGVMQNPRHLVRRRGQEARLRCSPMKGHSHVYWYRQLPEEGLKFMVYLQKENIIDESGMPKERFSAEFPKEGPSILRIQQVVRGDSAAYFCASSPNLQGADTEAFFGQGTRLTVV.

The chain couples TRBV5-1 to TRBJ1-2, with 9 nucleotides matching TRBD1. The CDR3 sequence is 15 residues long. V dropped 9 bases and J dropped 3; count of bases not matched to a gene: 12. Germline CDR1 reads SGHRS; CDR2 reads YFSETQ. The CDR3 spells CATSMGQGGDYGYTF. The CDR3, as DNA: TGCGCCACCTCAATGGGACAGGGAGGAGACTATGGCTACACCTTC.

The chain employs TRBV5-1 and TRBJ2-7; D is possibly TRBD1 (5 bases). The length of the CDR3 is 15 residues. Germline CDR1 reads SGHRS; CDR2 reads YFSETQ. V was shortened by 0 bases and J by 2 bases, with 12 bases between the two germline ends. As DNA, the CDR3 is TGCGCCAGCAGCTTGGATCCAAGACAGACCTACGAGCAGTACTTC. Protein product: CASSLDPRQTYEQYF.

The gene calls are TRBV6-5 and TRBJ1-2; TRBD1 might be the D (6 bases). Germline V CDR1 and CDR2: MNHEY, SVGAGI. There are 11 residues in the CDR3. Trimming cost V 5 bases and J 10 bases, with 11 bases left between them. DNA for the CDR3: TGTGCCAGCAGTCAGGGACAAGACTACACCTTC. Its protein product is CASSQGQDYTF.

This sequence joins TRBV4-3 and TRBJ1-2; 10 positions match TRBD1. With 1 base clipped from V and 6 bases from J, the junction kept 5 bases outside the gene matches. CDR3 size: 15 residues. The V gene's germline CDR1 is LGHNA and CDR2 YSLEER. CDR3: CASSQVLDRGHGYTF. CDR3 in DNA: TGCGCCAGCAGCCAAGTTCTTGACAGGGGGCATGGCTACACCTTC.

The V call is TRBV19, the J call TRBJ1-2, with 10 bases that match TRBD1. Germline CDR1 is LNHDA and CDR2 is SQIVND (reference sequence). V shed 10 bases, J shed 8 bases, and the junction held 10 bases outside the gene matches. The CDR3 is 13 residues long. The CDR3 DNA reads TGTGCCACTCGGGACAGGGGATCGGGCGGCTACACCTTC. It is translated as CATRDRGSGGYTF. Full variable domain (missing parts from reference TRBV19 and TRBJ1-2): DGGITQSPKYLFRKEGQNVTLSCEQNLNHDAMYWYRQDPGQGLRLIYYSQIVNDFQKGDIAEGYSVSREKKESFPLTVTSAQKNPTAFYLCATRDRGSGGYTFGSGTRLTVV.

The chain couples TRBV6-1 to TRBJ2-1; TRBD2 matches at 7 bases. J was trimmed by 5 bases and V by 8 bases; bases with no gene match: 9. CDR1 and CDR2 (germline): MNHNS, SASEGT. The CDR3 contains 14 residues. The CDR3 spells CASSWGGFDNEQFF. Written as DNA, the CDR3 is TGTGCCAGCTCCTGGGGGGGGTTCGACAATGAGCAGTTCTTC.

This clone was recorded a few times. This rearrangement joins TRBV5-1 to TRBJ2-5; 10 bases agree with TRBD1. The CDR3 contains 15 residues. The J segment lost 4 bases and the V segment lost 0 bases, leaving 3 bases of the junction unmatched. Germline CDR1 is SGHRS and CDR2 is YFSETQ. This CDR3 reads CASSLGDRGRETQYF. The CDR3 nucleotides are TGCGCCAGCAGCTTGGGGGACAGGGGACGAGAGACCCAGTACTTC.

This chain uses TRBV4-3 with TRBJ2-3; the match to TRBD2 covers 10 bases. With 1 base clipped from V and 4 bases from J, the junction kept 11 bases outside the gene matches. The CDR3 spans 18 residues. CDR1 and CDR2 (germline): LGHNA, YSLEER. CDR3 DNA: TGCGCCAGCAGCCAAGCCACTTGGCTAGCGGGAGACGCAGATACGCAGTATTTT. Translating it yields CASSQATWLAGDADTQYF.

The chain couples TRBV28 to TRBJ1-3; 9 positions agree with TRBD1. Germline loops: CDR1 MDHEN, CDR2 SYDVKM. Germline trimming cut 6 bases from V and 7 bases from J; bases unmatched to any gene: 7. CDR3 length: 14 amino acids. CDR3 region: CASSQDRGRNTIYF. In DNA, the CDR3 is TGTGCCAGCAGCCAGGACAGGGGAAGGAACACCATATATTTT. Full variable domain (remainder filled in from reference TRBV28 and TRBJ1-3): DVKVTQSSRYLVKRTGEKVFLECVQDMDHENMFWYRQDPGLGLRLIYFSYDVKMKEKGDIPEGYSVSREKKERFSLILESASTNQTSMYLCASSQDRGRNTIYFGEGSWLTVV.

This clone was recorded only once. The chain recombines TRBV7-6 with TRBJ2-7, with 9 bases identical to TRBD1. Germline V CDR1 and CDR2: SGHVS, FNYEAQ. The V and J ends lost 1 base and 6 bases, in that order; junction bases with no gene match: 4. The CDR3 runs 14 residues. CDR3 amino acids: CASSLDRGRSEQYF. CDR3 nucleotide sequence: TGTGCCAGCAGCTTAGACAGGGGGCGCAGCGAGCAGTACTTC.

This clone appeared a few times. V is TRBV6-1 and J is TRBJ1-5, with a possible D match to TRBD1 (5 bases). Germline assignment: CDR1 MNHNS and CDR2 SASEGT. V was shortened by 2 bases and J by 7 bases, with 12 bases between the two germline ends. The CDR3 has 14 residues. In nucleotides, the CDR3 is TGTGCCAGCAGTGAAAAGGGGTTTGGGCAGCCCCAGCATTTT. It yields the protein CASSEKGFGQPQHF.

The chain joins TRBV9 to TRBJ2-2, with D perhaps matching TRBD2 (5 bases). The CDR3 has 14 residues. Germline V gives CDR1 SGDLS, CDR2 YYNGEE. Trimming pared 1 base from V and 7 bases from J, leaving 11 bases between. CDR3: CASSVSGGGGELFF. Written as DNA, the CDR3 is TGTGCCAGCAGCGTATCGGGTGGAGGCGGGGAGCTGTTTTTT.

The V gene is TRBV6-5, the J gene TRBJ2-1; no clear D gene. Germline CDR1 and CDR2: MNHEY and SVGAGI. This CDR3 is built from 11 residues. With 4 bases removed from V and 8 bases from J, the gap between germline ends came to 6 bases. The CDR3 nucleotides read TGTGCCAGCAGTTTTTTCGATGAGCAGTTCTTC. It is translated as CASSFFDEQFF.

The table lists this clone with a count of one. This CDR3 reads CASSFRSPSSYEQYF. The CDR3 DNA reads TGTGCCAGCAGCTTTCGGTCTCCTAGCTCCTACGAGCAGTACTTC. The chain employs TRBV13 and TRBJ2-7; D gene unclear. Germline CDR1 PRHDT, CDR2 FYEKMQ (reference sequence). Trimming left V 3 bases short and J 0 bases short, with 12 bases between. The CDR3 covers 15 residues.

The rearrangement joins TRBV7-8 to TRBJ2-7; TRBD2 might be the D (5 bases). With 3 bases removed from V and 4 bases from J, the gap between germline ends came to 22 bases. Germline V CDR1 and CDR2: SGHVS, FQNEAQ. CDR3 length: 17 amino acids. The CDR3 region has the DNA TGTGCCAGCAGCTTCCTAGCCTTAGCTCCCTCTGGGTACGAGCAGTACTTC. Translating it yields CASSFLALAPSGYEQYF.

The gene calls are TRBV7-2 and TRBJ2-3; tentative D call: TRBD2 (5 bases). This CDR3 has 18 amino acids. Germline V gene lookup returns CDR1 SGHTA and CDR2 FQGNSA. V lost 4 bases and J 0 bases, leaving 20 bases between the germline ends. Here the CDR3 DNA reads TGTGCCAGCAGCTCCCTACCACGAGCGGCGGTTAGCACAGATACGCAGTATTTT. Translated, it gives CASSSLPRAAVSTDTQYF.

This clone was seen just once. The chain uses TRBV15 and TRBJ2-3, with D uncertain. V gave up 0 bases and J gave up 2 bases, with 3 bases separating them. Germline CDR1 LNHNV, CDR2 YYDKDF (reference sequence). The CDR3 is made up of 13 amino acids. CDR3: CATSRDLTDTQYF. The CDR3, as DNA: TGTGCCACCAGCAGAGATCTCACAGATACGCAGTATTTT.

The V call is TRBV5-4, the J call TRBJ2-2; D gene uncertain. V lost 3 bases, J lost 3 bases, and 6 bases lay in between. The CDR3 has 13 residues. Germline V gene data show CDR1 as SGHNT and CDR2 as YYREEE (reference sequence). The CDR3 is CASSSQDTGELFF. The CDR3 nucleotides are TGTGCCAGCAGCTCACAAGACACCGGGGAGCTGTTTTTT. Supplemented by reference TRBV5-4 and TRBJ2-2, the full variable domain reads ETGVTQSPTHLIKTRGQQVTLRCSSQSGHNTVSWYQQALGQGPQFIFQYYREEENGRGNFPPRFSGLQFPNYSSELNVNALELDDSALYLCASSSQDTGELFFGEGSRLTVL.

This chain joins TRBV27 and TRBJ2-7; 7 bases agree with TRBD1. J was trimmed by 6 bases and V by 4 bases; bases with no gene match: 12. The CDR3 runs to 15 residues. Germline V gives CDR1 MNHEY, CDR2 SMNVEV (reference sequence). CDR3 DNA: TGTGCCAGCAGTTCGCTGGACAGGACCCTTGGCGAGCAGTACTTC. This gives the protein CASSSLDRTLGEQYF.

The chain uses TRBV5-6 and TRBJ2-3; 8 bases are a match to TRBD2. Germline CDR1 reads SGHDT; CDR2 reads YYEEEE. This CDR3 region has 16 residues. After removal of 5 bases from V and 2 bases from J, the junction contained 10 bases not matched to a gene. CDR3 in amino acids: CASRRGGGRLTDTQYF. CDR3 in DNA: TGTGCCAGCAGGAGGGGCGGGGGGCGCCTCACAGATACGCAGTATTTT.

This clone was seen once. This chain joins TRBV10-2 and TRBJ2-3, with 7 bases lining up with TRBD2. The germline gives CDR1 WSHSY, CDR2 SAAADI. The junction had 10 bases not matched to a gene; V was cut back by 9 bases and J by 1 base. The CDR3 consists of 15 residues. The CDR3 loop is CASSLAVGGTDTQYF. CDR3 bases: TGCGCCAGTTCGCTAGCGGTCGGGGGCACAGATACGCAGTATTTT.

This sequence joins TRBV7-8 and TRBJ1-5; D remains unclear. Trimming cost V 2 bases and J 2 bases, with 7 bases left between them. The CDR3 runs to 14 residues. Looked up from germline, CDR1 is SGHVS and CDR2 is FQNEAQ. The CDR3 here is CASSLSAGNQPQHF. The CDR3 DNA follows: TGTGCCAGCAGCTTATCGGCGGGCAATCAGCCCCAGCATTTT.